The 18 T cell receptor beta chains presented below share a single source sample, sequenced in a study of T cell repertoires in cytomegalovirus infection. What these receptors recognize is not known. A single record per CDR3 protein comes from TCRdb applying MiXCR to the reads. This table holds 700,000 to 900,000 distinct CDR3 sequences, about 29% found once. The input for sequencing was cultured CD8+ T cells from PBMCs, taken from culture after CMV antigen stimulation. The receptor source for this set is a human donor in good health (CMV status not recorded). Some clones in this sample may be carry-over from other donors' samples.

This CDR3 reads CASSLSPFPQHF. Written as DNA, the CDR3 is TGTGCCAGCAGCCTCTCACCCTTTCCCCAGCATTTT. The chain carries TRBV12-3 or TRBV12-4 and TRBJ1-5, with D unresolved. The CDR3 totals 12 residues. V was trimmed by 6 bases and J by 10 bases, leaving 13 bases between them.

Points on this clonotype: A much more abundant neighbour one base away suggests this may be a read error. The chain is built from TRBV11-2 and TRBJ2-1; D perhaps matches TRBD2 (6 bases). V was trimmed by 6 bases and J by 7 bases, leaving 22 bases between them. Germline values: CDR1 SGHAT, CDR2 FQNNGV. The CDR3 consists of 16 residues. DNA for the CDR3: TGTGCCAGCAGTCATTATCGGCTAGCGCCGAATAATGAGCAGTTCTTC. It encodes CASSHYRLAPNNEQFF.

The table lists this clonotype with a few counts. The chain has TRBV6-1 and TRBJ2-3; 10 nucleotides line up with TRBD1. Germline V CDR1 and CDR2: MNHNS, SASEGT. With V trimmed by 2 bases and J by 3 bases, 5 bases remained unmatched. The CDR3 spans 16 residues. The CDR3 sequence is CASSEWTGGVTDTQYF. The CDR3 nucleotides are TGTGCCAGCAGTGAATGGACAGGGGGTGTAACAGATACGCAGTATTTT.

The chain links TRBV5-4 to TRBJ2-3; the D is unclear. Germline CDR1 is SGHNT and CDR2 is YYREEE (reference sequence). The CDR3 loop spans 15 amino acids. V lost 0 bases and J lost 4, with 12 bases in between. The CDR3 is CASSLEVEAADTQYF. CDR3 coding DNA: TGTGCCAGCAGCTTGGAGGTAGAAGCAGCAGATACGCAGTATTTT.

To note about this clonotype: This sequence may be a read error, since a much larger clone differs from it by one base. The chain is built from TRBV12-3 or TRBV12-4 and TRBJ1-5; D uncertain. V dropped 10 bases and J dropped 3 bases, with 22 bases sitting between them. The CDR3 contains 16 residues. The CDR3 nucleotides read TGTGCCACTTCTGGAGCGGCCAGACGGTTCAATCAGCCCCAGCATTTT. It yields the protein CATSGAARRFNQPQHF.

The V gene is TRBV19, the J gene TRBJ1-1; no reliable D call. From germline, CDR1 is LNHDA and CDR2 SQIVND (reference sequence). Trimming took off 2 bases at V and 7 bases at J, with 8 bases between the two ends. There are 12 residues in the CDR3. The CDR3: CASSIWSNEAFF. CDR3 in DNA: TGTGCCAGTAGTATATGGTCTAATGAAGCTTTCTTT.

This clonotype was observed at least ten times. The chain joins TRBV7-2 to TRBJ2-1; a possible D gene is TRBD2 (6 bases). V lost 8 bases and J lost 7, with 12 bases in between. The germline V gene has CDR1 SGHTA and CDR2 FQGNSA. The CDR3 covers 12 residues. In DNA form, the CDR3 reads TGTGCCAGCGCGGGGACGGGGAATGAGCAGTTCTTC. Amino acid sequence: CASAGTGNEQFF.

This rearrangement joins TRBV7-9 to TRBJ2-2; perhaps TRBD1 as D (5 bases). The V gene lost 7 bases and the J gene lost 2 bases, with 14 bases spanning the gap. This CDR3 region has 15 residues. Germline V gene lookup returns CDR1 SEHNR and CDR2 FQNEAQ (reference sequence). CDR3 sequence: CASTFVQGNTGELFF. Written as DNA, the CDR3 is TGTGCCAGCACCTTCGTCCAGGGAAACACCGGGGAGCTGTTTTTT.

This chain joins TRBV10-3 and TRBJ2-3, with TRBD2 identical over 11 bases. Per the germline V gene, CDR1 is ENHRY and CDR2 is SYGVKD. V dropped 6 bases and J dropped 6; count of bases not matched to a gene: 8. The CDR3 runs 15 residues. CDR3 protein: CAIRVLAGGRDTQYF. In nucleotides, the CDR3 is TGTGCCATCAGAGTTCTAGCGGGGGGCCGCGATACGCAGTATTTT.

This clonotype was recorded at least ten times. V is TRBV7-8 and J is TRBJ2-1, with 15 nucleotides matching TRBD2. Germline CDR1 is SGHVS and CDR2 is FQNEAQ. This CDR3 has 17 residues. The junction had 8 bases not matched to a gene; V was cut back by 4 bases and J by 7 bases. CDR3 sequence reads: CASSSRTSGGVGNEQFF. The CDR3 nucleotides are TGTGCCAGCAGCTCCCGGACTAGCGGGGGGGTTGGTAATGAGCAGTTCTTC. Looking up the rest from reference TRBV7-8 and TRBJ2-1 gives the full variable domain: GAGVSQSPRYKVAKRGQDVALRCDPISGHVSLFWYQQALGQGPEFLTYFQNEAQLDKSGLPSDRFFAERPEGSVSTLKIQRTQQEDSAVYLCASSSRTSGGVGNEQFFGPGTRLTVL.

This rearrangement joins TRBV29-1 to TRBJ2-2; 8 bases map to TRBD1. The CDR3 spans 12 residues. From germline, CDR1 is SQVTM and CDR2 ANQGSEA. J lost 7 bases, V lost 7 bases, and 5 bases had no gene match. CDR3 protein: CSAYRGSGELFF. CDR3 DNA sequence: TGCAGCGCCTACAGGGGGAGCGGGGAGCTGTTTTTT.

The chain links TRBV6-6 to TRBJ1-2; 10 bases agree with TRBD1. From germline, CDR1 is MNHNY and CDR2 SVGAGI (reference sequence). The J segment lost 1 base and the V segment lost 5 bases, leaving 4 bases of the junction unmatched. The CDR3 contains 15 residues. Here the CDR3 reads CASSDGQGGNYGYTF. The CDR3 DNA follows: TGTGCCAGCAGTGACGGACAGGGGGGTAACTATGGCTACACCTTC.

V usage is TRBV20-1 and J usage is TRBJ2-7, with D perhaps matching TRBD1 (6 bases). Germline V gene sequence: CDR1 DFQATT, CDR2 SNEGSKA (reference sequence). The CDR3 spans 15 residues. Trimming took off 0 bases at V and 2 bases at J, with 14 bases between the two ends. The CDR3 protein is CSAREEIGTTYEQYF. The CDR3 DNA is TGCAGTGCTAGAGAAGAGATCGGGACAACCTACGAGCAGTACTTC.

The V and J genes are TRBV20-1 and TRBJ2-6, with D unresolved. This CDR3 has 16 residues. Germline loops: CDR1 DFQATT, CDR2 SNEGSKA (reference sequence). V lost 5 bases and J 0 bases, leaving 14 bases between the germline ends. The CDR3 region has the DNA TGCAGTGCTCATACCCTGGCAAGCTCTGGGGCCAACGTCCTGACTTTC. Amino acid sequence: CSAHTLASSGANVLTF.

This clonotype was observed a handful of times. J is TRBJ2-3 and V is TRBV27; possible D gene TRBD2, 6 bases. Germline CDR1 is MNHEY and CDR2 is SMNVEV (reference sequence). This CDR3 contains 14 residues. V was trimmed by 2 bases and J by 4 bases, leaving 10 bases between them. CDR3 in DNA: TGTGCCAGCAGTTTAGGGGGGATGGCAGATACGCAGTATTTT. Protein: CASSLGGMADTQYF.

This clonotype was seen a few times. The chain recombines TRBV5-4 with TRBJ1-2; D unclear. CDR1 is SGHNT, CDR2 YYREEE, per germline (reference sequence). This CDR3 contains 14 residues. Deletions cut 4 bases from V and 8 bases from J, with 18 bases between. CDR3 amino acids: CASSDDPLVMGYTF. The DNA for the CDR3 is TGTGCCAGCAGCGACGACCCGCTCGTCATGGGCTACACCTTC.

In its sample, this clonotype was seen a few times. V and J are TRBV4-1 and TRBJ2-2, with D maybe TRBD2 (5 bases). Germline CDR1 reads MGHRA; CDR2 reads YSYEKL. V lost 0 bases, J lost 4 bases, and 9 bases lay in between. CDR3 length: 15 residues. This chain's CDR3 is CASSQEEGGTGELFF. The CDR3 region has the DNA TGCGCCAGCAGCCAAGAAGAGGGCGGCACCGGGGAGCTGTTTTTT.

This clonotype has a handful of counts. The V and J genes are TRBV7-9 and TRBJ1-1, with D perhaps TRBD1 (6 bases). This CDR3 contains 14 residues. Germline V gene data show CDR1 as SEHNR and CDR2 as FQNEAQ (reference sequence). V lost 5 bases and J 7 bases, leaving 17 bases between the germline ends. The CDR3 nucleotides are TGTGCCAGCAGCAAAGGACAGCGTCGGTTTGAAGCTTTCTTT. It yields the protein CASSKGQRRFEAFF.